A selection of T cell receptor beta chains follows, all from one sample in a study of CD8 T cells in Susac syndrome. TCRdb ran MiXCR on the immunoSEQ multiplex PCR reads and lists one entry per CDR3 protein. The data show 200,000 or so distinct CDR3 sequences, around 95% seen once. Sequencing used CD4+ T cells from PBMCs. The receptors were sampled from a human donor with multiple sclerosis. Both conserved end residues are part of each CDR3. Fields, in order: V gene, J gene, clone size, CDR3 protein. A row's size may be missing; if present it is once, few, many or a size class.

TRBV7-9	TRBJ1-2	once	CASSLEGQGQPLYGYTF
TRBV30	TRBJ2-3	-	CAWGRAEYTQYF
TRBV12-3/TRBV12-4	TRBJ2-1	once	CASTRTSGHNEQFF
TRBV6-5	TRBJ2-1	-	CASSLNPNSYNEQFF
TRBV19	TRBJ1-5	once	CASSIGGRSNQPQHF
TRBV29-1	TRBJ1-1	-	CSVWTGGLTEAFF
TRBV3-1	TRBJ2-1	-	CASSHSRAPEARREEQFF
TRBV29-1	TRBJ2-3	-	CSVLAGGRDTQYF
TRBV4-2	TRBJ2-7	-	CASSRTSGTYEQYF
TRBV12-3/TRBV12-4	TRBJ2-5	-	CASIPGQGQETQYF
TRBV12-3/TRBV12-4	TRBJ2-4	-	CASSMITGPGDIQYF
TRBV20-1	TRBJ2-7	-	CSARGRTGLDLEQYF
TRBV9	TRBJ1-1	-	CASSVVGTGTGVDTEAFF
TRBV12-3/TRBV12-4	TRBJ1-2	-	CASSLRDTYGYTF
TRBV5-4	TRBJ1-1	-	CASSPGAGGPLTEAFF
TRBV20-1	TRBJ2-2	-	CSALAGGTGELFF
TRBV15	TRBJ1-2	-	CATSTDRAGGYTF
TRBV29-1	TRBJ2-3	few	CSVNSGGTDTQYF
TRBV20-1	TRBJ2-5	-	CSAETSAPETQYF
TRBV28	TRBJ2-4	-	CASSESGTGEGIQYF
TRBV20-1	TRBJ2-5	-	CSATRAGQQQETQYF
TRBV5-1	TRBJ2-1	-	CASSPIAGFNEQFF
TRBV29-1	TRBJ1-1	-	CSAREAVNTEAFF
TRBV29-1	TRBJ1-1	-	CSVVGPSSVRTEAFF
TRBV12-3/TRBV12-4	TRBJ2-7	-	CASKPDLAGGYEQYF
TRBV11-2	TRBJ2-1	-	CASSFGPGSLEQFF
TRBV28	TRBJ2-4	once	CASKGTKNIQYF
TRBV4-1	TRBJ1-1	-	CASSQTSGRLNTEAFF
TRBV15	TRBJ1-1	-	CATSRDGNTEAFF
TRBV15	TRBJ1-6	-	CATSGNSPLHF
TRBV11-2	TRBJ1-2	-	CASSHPGGSGGYTF
TRBV7-9	TRBJ2-1	once	CASSYVMIRTSGGNEQFF
TRBV20-1	TRBJ2-7	once	CSARPTWQLTYEQYF
TRBV12-3/TRBV12-4	TRBJ1-2	-	CASSATGLANYGYTF
TRBV6-5	TRBJ2-6	-	CASSNLAAGANVLTF
TRBV29-1	TRBJ2-4	-	CSVERDSQNIQYF
TRBV6-2/TRBV6-3	TRBJ2-7	-	CASSDRDSSYEQYF
TRBV10-3	TRBJ2-7	-	CAISTTSGGAYEQYF
TRBV5-1	TRBJ2-7	-	CASSLAVGSYEQYF
TRBV9	TRBJ2-1	-	CASSVGAAGGIDEQFF
TRBV3-1	TRBJ1-1	few	CASSQANTEAFF
TRBV3-1	TRBJ1-6	-	CASSPSAGGHSPLHF
TRBV14	TRBJ2-3	-	CASSLSRGLKDDTQYF
TRBV7-8	TRBJ2-7	-	CASSLTGVPYEQYF
TRBV7-9	TRBJ2-1	-	CASSLGLAGAYNEQFF
TRBV19	TRBJ2-7	-	CASSIVWTASYEQYF
TRBV29-1	TRBJ1-5	-	CSVAGGGNQPQHF